These 26 T cell receptor beta chains came from one sample sequenced in a study of blood T cell repertoires in COVID-19. Sequencing was performed with immunoSEQ multiplex PCR; in TCRdb, only in-frame clones are kept and a portion is missing. This repertoire shows 200,000 to 250,000 clones, about nine tenths found once; its top ten account for 3.1%. Sequenced sample: PBMCs or T cells enriched from blood (not recorded which). The receptors originated from a woman aged 45-60 years in a cohort exposed to, infected with or recovered from COVID-19 (not recorded which).

The chain joins TRBV9 to TRBJ2-5, with D perhaps TRBD1 (6 bases). V was trimmed by 1 base and J by 2 bases, leaving 15 bases between them. Germline V CDR1 and CDR2: SGDLS, YYNGEE. The CDR3 is 16 amino acids. CDR3 nucleotides: TGTGCCAGCAGCGTAAAGCTAGGGACACCACAAGAGACCCAGTACTTC. Its protein is CASSVKLGTPQETQYF.

The rearrangement links TRBV20-1 to TRBJ2-7; 8 bases line up with TRBD1. This CDR3 contains 11 residues. The germline CDR1 and CDR2 sequences are DFQATT and SNEGSKA (reference sequence). J lost 7 bases, V lost 6 bases, and 5 bases had no gene match. CDR3 nucleotides: TGCAGTGCAAGCAGGGGGCGTGAGCAGTACTTC. Translating gives CSASRGREQYF.

The rearrangement uses TRBV5-6 and TRBJ2-7, with 7 positions matching TRBD1. Germline lookup yields CDR1 SGHDT and CDR2 YYEEEE. J lost 4 bases, V lost 6 bases, and 10 bases had no gene match. There are 14 residues in the CDR3. CDR3 region: CASTHDRVLYEQYF. CDR3 sequence (DNA): TGTGCCAGCACCCACGACAGGGTGTTGTACGAGCAGTACTTC.

J is TRBJ2-5 and V is TRBV19; unclear D gene. This CDR3 comprises 13 residues. The V gene lost 4 bases and the J gene lost 4 bases, with 10 bases spanning the gap. Looked up from germline, CDR1 is LNHDA and CDR2 is SQIVND (reference sequence). The CDR3 DNA sequence: TGTGCCAGTAGTAAGTCCGGGTTAGAGACCCAGTACTTC. The encoded protein is CASSKSGLETQYF.

This clone was observed a few times. The V and J genes are TRBV10-2 and TRBJ1-2; D is perhaps TRBD1 (5 bases). Germline V CDR1 and CDR2: WSHSY, SAAADI. This CDR3 is built from 15 residues. V shed 6 bases and J shed 2 bases, with 16 bases lying between them. The CDR3, as DNA: TGCGCCAGCAGGGAGGGGCAGGGCGGAAACTATGGCTACACCTTC. It encodes CASREGQGGNYGYTF.

This clone was seen only once. V usage is TRBV18 and J usage is TRBJ1-4, with D hard to call. V lost 3 bases and J 3 bases, leaving 8 bases between the germline ends. Germline CDR1 is KGHSH and CDR2 is LQKENI. This CDR3 contains 14 residues. The CDR3 DNA follows: TGTGCCAGCTCACCGGTCGGGTCTAATGAAAAACTGTTTTTT. Protein sequence: CASSPVGSNEKLFF.

The gene calls are TRBV27 and TRBJ2-3; tentative D call: TRBD2 (5 bases). Germline V lookup: CDR1 MNHEY, CDR2 SMNVEV (reference sequence). V shed 5 bases and J shed 6 bases, with 12 bases lying between them. The CDR3 covers 13 residues. CDR3 bases: TGTGCCAGCAGTCTTACGGGGTGGGATACGCAGTATTTT. Residues: CASSLTGWDTQYF.

This chain uses TRBV6-2 or TRBV6-3 with TRBJ1-2; D is possibly TRBD1 (5 bases). The germline V and J ends were trimmed by 5 bases and 2 bases, with 12 bases remaining between them. This CDR3 is built from 14 residues. Germline V gene sequence: CDR1 MNHEY, CDR2 SVGEGT. DNA for the CDR3: TGTGCCAGCAGTCCCCGGCGGGACAACTATGGCTACACCTTC. Translated: CASSPRRDNYGYTF.

Here the CDR3 reads CASSEKRGPSGYTF. In nucleotides, the CDR3 is TGTGCCAGCAGTGAAAAGAGAGGGCCCAGCGGCTACACCTTC. This chain links TRBV2 with TRBJ1-2; no reliable D call. Trimming removed 2 bases at V and 8 bases at J, with 15 bases between. Per germline, CDR1 SNHLY and CDR2 FYNNEI. This CDR3 contains 14 residues.

This clone was seen a handful of times. The chain is built from TRBV7-9 and TRBJ1-1; D not resolved. Germline assignment: CDR1 SEHNR and CDR2 FQNEAQ (reference sequence). The ends were cut back, 5 bases at V and 8 bases at J, with 15 bases in the middle. There are 13 residues in the CDR3. CDR3 loop: CASSAYIEGEAFF. As DNA, the CDR3 is TGTGCCAGCAGCGCCTATATTGAGGGAGAAGCTTTCTTT.

J is TRBJ1-1 and V is TRBV7-3; tentative D call: TRBD1 (6 bases). The CDR3 covers 15 residues. The germline gives CDR1 SGHTA, CDR2 FQGTGA. Trimming took 4 bases from V and 1 from J, leaving 13 bases between them. The CDR3 bases are TGTGCCAGCAGCTCCGCCCCCAGGGGGAACACTGAAGCTTTCTTT. Protein sequence: CASSSAPRGNTEAFF.

This rearrangement joins TRBV23-1 to TRBJ2-7; possible D gene TRBD2, 5 bases. TRBV23-1 is known as an ORF, though its function is uncertain. V gave up 0 bases and J gave up 5 bases, with 14 bases separating them. CDR3 length: 15 amino acids. The CDR3 loop is CASSQSRTPHHEQYF. The DNA of the CDR3 is TGCGCCAGCAGTCAATCCCGGACTCCTCATCACGAGCAGTACTTC.

This clone was detected a few times. The rearrangement links TRBV5-4 to TRBJ1-6; D uncertain. Trimming cost V 0 bases and J 7 bases, with 14 bases left between them. The CDR3 is made up of 16 amino acids. From germline, CDR1 is SGHNT and CDR2 YYREEE (reference sequence). CDR3 sequence: CASSLVGSRSNSPLHF. The CDR3 region has the DNA TGTGCCAGCAGCTTGGTCGGTTCTCGTTCCAATTCACCCCTCCACTTT.

This clone appeared a few times. V usage is TRBV11-1 and J usage is TRBJ2-7; D is possibly TRBD2 (5 bases). The germline V and J ends were trimmed by 4 bases and 7 bases, with 20 bases remaining between them. The CDR3 length is 15 residues. Germline values: CDR1 SGHAT, CDR2 FQDESV (reference sequence). This CDR3 is CASSYNPWAGIEQYF. DNA of the CDR3: TGTGCCAGCAGCTACAACCCCTGGGCCGGGATTGAGCAGTACTTC.

This clone has only one observation. The chain is built from TRBV18 and TRBJ1-4; possibly TRBD1 for D (6 bases). The CDR3 sequence is 13 residues long. The germline CDR1 and CDR2 sequences are KGHSH and LQKENI. Deletions cut 5 bases from V and 10 bases from J, with 14 bases between. CDR3 residues: CASSEERGGKLFF. The CDR3 bases are TGTGCCAGCTCAGAAGAAAGAGGGGGAAAACTGTTTTTT.

The chain combines TRBV7-9 with TRBJ1-1; TRBD1 agrees at 7 bases. Germline V gene sequence: CDR1 SEHNR, CDR2 FQNEAQ (reference sequence). The CDR3 has 15 residues. J lost 1 base, V lost 2 bases, and 4 bases had no gene match. The CDR3 reads CASSLSPGGNTEAFF. The CDR3 DNA reads TGTGCCAGCAGCTTATCCCCAGGGGGGAACACTGAAGCTTTCTTT.

This chain joins TRBV18 and TRBJ1-6, with D perhaps matching TRBD1 (6 bases). The germline gives CDR1 KGHSH, CDR2 LQKENI. Trimming shortened V by 2 bases and J by 5 bases, and 10 bases separated the two germline ends. The CDR3 length is 15 residues. The CDR3 reads CASSPGQTDNSPLHF. The CDR3 coding sequence is TGTGCCAGCTCACCAGGACAGACGGATAATTCACCCCTCCACTTT. The whole variable domain, remainder taken from reference TRBV18 and TRBJ1-6, is NAGVMQNPRHLVRRRGQEARLRCSPMKGHSHVYWYRQLPEEGLKFMVYLQKENIIDESGMPKERFSAEFPKEGPSILRIQQVVRGDSAAYFCASSPGQTDNSPLHFGNGTRLTVT.

The rearrangement uses TRBV7-9 and TRBJ2-3; maybe TRBD2 (5 bases). This CDR3 contains 15 residues. V lost 5 bases, J lost 4 bases, and 16 bases lay in between. Germline V gives CDR1 SEHNR, CDR2 FQNEAQ (reference sequence). CDR3 in amino acids: CASSTPAGVSDTQYF. CDR3 coding DNA: TGTGCCAGCAGCACACCGGCCGGGGTCTCAGATACGCAGTATTTT.

V usage is TRBV6-5 and J usage is TRBJ1-4, with 7 bases aligning to TRBD1. Germline loops: CDR1 MNHEY, CDR2 SVGAGI. The CDR3 has 15 amino acids. V shed 5 bases, J shed 2 bases, and the junction held 5 bases outside the gene matches. CDR3 DNA: TGTGCCAGCAGTCCCACAGGGGTGACTAATGAAAAACTGTTTTTT. Translation gives CASSPTGVTNEKLFF.

The chain joins TRBV11-2 to TRBJ1-1; D unclear. CDR3 size: 13 residues. V shed 5 bases and J shed 4 bases, with 11 bases lying between them. Germline V gene lookup returns CDR1 SGHAT and CDR2 FQNNGV. The CDR3 nucleotides read TGTGCCAGCAGCCTACTAAATCCCACTGAAGCTTTCTTT. It encodes CASSLLNPTEAFF.

In regard to this clone: This sample also contains other DNA sequences that code for the same CDR3. The V call is TRBV12-3 or TRBV12-4, the J call TRBJ1-1; D call uncertain. V was pared by 3 bases and J by 1 base, with 6 bases between. CDR3 length: 13 amino acids. CDR3 DNA: TGTGCCAGCAGTTTCGCCGGGAACACTGAAGCTTTCTTT. This translates into CASSFAGNTEAFF.

This chain uses TRBV12-3 or TRBV12-4 with TRBJ1-4; unclear D gene. Trimming took 10 bases from V and 0 from J, leaving 6 bases between them. The CDR3 sequence is 12 residues long. In nucleotides, the CDR3 is TGTGCCACTGGGCCAACTAATGAAAAACTGTTTTTT. Amino acids: CATGPTNEKLFF.

The V gene is TRBV9, the J gene TRBJ2-5; 8 positions match TRBD2. The germline V gene has CDR1 SGDLS and CDR2 YYNGEE. This CDR3 spans 15 amino acids. V gave up 3 bases and J gave up 5 bases; unmatched junction bases: 9. In nucleotides, the CDR3 is TGTGCCAGCAGCGCCAGCGGGGGACACGGGGAGACCCAGTACTTC. This gives the protein CASSASGGHGETQYF.

The chain couples TRBV20-1 to TRBJ2-1, with D maybe TRBD1 (5 bases). Germline V gene sequence: CDR1 DFQATT, CDR2 SNEGSKA (reference sequence). With 6 bases removed from V and 6 bases from J, the gap between germline ends came to 9 bases. There are 11 residues in the CDR3. DNA of the CDR3: TGCAGTGCGTTGCAGGGCAATGAGCAGTTCTTC. Protein sequence: CSALQGNEQFF.

The chain links TRBV7-2 to TRBJ2-5, with 7 bases fitting TRBD1. V gave up 1 base and J gave up 3 bases; unmatched junction bases: 5. The CDR3 loop spans 15 amino acids. The germline V gene encodes CDR1 SGHTA and CDR2 FQGNSA. CDR3 nucleotide sequence: TGTGCCAGCAGCTTAGTCGGGACAGTTAAAGAGACCCAGTACTTC. This codes for CASSLVGTVKETQYF.

This rearrangement joins TRBV6-2 or TRBV6-3 to TRBJ1-2, with D perhaps TRBD1 (6 bases). V lost 4 bases, J lost 13 bases, and 16 bases lay in between. The germline gives CDR1 MNHEY, CDR2 SVGEGT. The CDR3 loop spans 12 amino acids. The CDR3 spells CASSSHGGASTF. CDR3 coding DNA: TGTGCCAGCAGTTCGCACGGGGGGGCATCCACCTTC.